What follows describes a single TCR beta chain. Its target is not known. Using viral peptide pools, the ViraFEST assay grew out antigen-specific CD4+ T cells prior to sequencing. Following an approximately ten-day culture, CD4+ T cells were purified. Wells containing approximately 2 million PBMC each were cultured with about 9 IU/ml IL-2 and approximately 10 ug/ml peptides. The method was immunoSEQ multiplex PCR; TCRdb's version includes in-frame clones alone and lacks a portion of them. The data show around 79,000 clones, around 76% seen once. The source of the sample is a study of vaccination effects on CD4 cells after COVID-19. This CDR3 is 14 amino acids long. Germline CDR1 reads MDHEN; CDR2 reads SYDVKM. Trimming took off 3 bases at V and 1 base at J, with 8 bases between the two ends. Study results and limitations: There were few convalescent patients in the study and no early post-infection timepoints. Both infection-induced and vaccine-induced clones contracted markedly at late post-vaccination timepoints.

The source was CD4+ T cells from PBMCs cultured with HCoV-229E spike peptides, collected before COVID-19 vaccination. The chain is built from TRBV28 and TRBJ2-3; D perhaps matches TRBD1 (5 bases). The clonotype originates from a human donor who received a COVID-19 vaccine. CDR3 residues: CASSFLQGTDTQYF. The CDR3 bases are TGTGCCAGCAGTTTCTTACAGGGCACAGATACGCAGTATTTT.